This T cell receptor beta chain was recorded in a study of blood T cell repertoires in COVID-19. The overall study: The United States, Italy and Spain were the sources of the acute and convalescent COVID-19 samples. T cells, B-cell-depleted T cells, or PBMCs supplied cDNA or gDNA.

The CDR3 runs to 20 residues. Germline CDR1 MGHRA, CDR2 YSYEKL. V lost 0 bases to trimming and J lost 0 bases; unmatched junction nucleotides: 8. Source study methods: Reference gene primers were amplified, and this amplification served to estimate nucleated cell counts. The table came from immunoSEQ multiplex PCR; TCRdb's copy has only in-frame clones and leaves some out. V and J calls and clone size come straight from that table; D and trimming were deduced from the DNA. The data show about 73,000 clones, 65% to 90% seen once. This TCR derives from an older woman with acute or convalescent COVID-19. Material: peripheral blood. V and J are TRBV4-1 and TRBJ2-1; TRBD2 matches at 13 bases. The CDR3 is CASSQEPTSGGANSYNEQFF. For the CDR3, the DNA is TGCGCCAGCAGCCAAGAACCCACTAGCGGGGGGGCTAACTCCTACAATGAGCAGTTCTTC.